One T cell receptor (beta chain) is described in this entry. The antigen is undetermined. Germline CDR1 is LNHDA and CDR2 is SQIVND (reference sequence). Trimming shortened V by 1 base and J by 6 bases, and 6 bases separated the two germline ends. This CDR3 region has 13 residues. The protocol was immunoSEQ multiplex PCR, while the TCRdb copy is restricted to in-frame clones and leaves out a portion. The data hold about 120,000 clones, with 92% observed a single time. This sample stems from a study of T cell responses to AZD1222 COVID-19 vaccine. General study points: None of the repertoires were sampled until the peak T cell response had passed. There were mostly white British donors and more females than males, and clonal diversity was possibly underestimated.

V and J are TRBV19 and TRBJ2-2, with a tentative D call TRBD2 (5 bases). The specimen was peripheral blood, collected 28 days after the second AZD1222 dose. The TCR sequence derives from an adult who received the AZD1222 COVID-19 vaccine. CDR3 coding DNA: TGTGCCAGTAGTATAGCACTAGCCGGGGAGCTGTTTTTT. Amino acids: CASSIALAGELFF.